These T cell receptor beta chains were read from a single sample in a study of cytomegalovirus exposure and HLA in healthy donors. Clones were sequenced by immunoSEQ multiplex PCR, and TCRdb holds only the in-frame ones, with some missing. The table includes approximately 77,000 clones, about 71% detected once. The sequenced sample consisted of PBMCs. The origin of the receptors is a woman between 40 and 55 years old in good health and CMV-seronegative. Both conserved end residues are part of each CDR3. The D gene is left open where the match is weak. The size field is filled for only some rows; it gives once, few, many or a size class.

TRBJ2-3 | - | - | TRBV9 | TGTGCCAGCAGCGTAGATTTGGGGGCAAATACGCAGTATTTT | CASSVDLGANTQYF
TRBJ1-2 | - | TRBD1 | TRBV7-9 | TGTGCCAGCAGCGACCCGACAGGGGTTAACTATGGCTACACCTTC | CASSDPTGVNYGYTF
TRBJ2-1 | - | - | TRBV4-2 | TGTGCCAGCAGCACCCGACCCCAGGGTGTCAATGAGCAGTTCTTC | CASSTRPQGVNEQFF
TRBJ2-3 | - | TRBD2 | TRBV29-1 | TGCAGCGTTGAAACTAGCGGGGGCACAGATACGCAGTATTTT | CSVETSGGTDTQYF
TRBJ2-3 | few | TRBD2 | TRBV5-1 | TGCGCCAGCAGCTCCGGGACTAGCGGGAGAGGGGAAGATACGCAGTATTTT | CASSSGTSGRGEDTQYF
TRBJ2-4 | few | TRBD1 | TRBV5-4 | TGTGCCAGCAGCCAGAAACAGGGGGCCAAAAACATTCAGTACTTC | CASSQKQGAKNIQYF
TRBJ2-1 | - | TRBD1 | TRBV7-8 | TGTGCCAGCAGACAGACAGGGAGCTCCTACAATGAGCAGTTCTTC | CASRQTGSSYNEQFF
TRBJ1-5 | - | - | TRBV4-3 | TGCGCCAGCAGCCAAGAGGAGAATTCCCGGCCCCAGCATTTT | CASSQEENSRPQHF
TRBJ2-1 | - | - | TRBV30 | TGTGCCTGGAGAGCGGGCCCCTCCTACAATGAGCAGTTCTTC | CAWRAGPSYNEQFF
TRBJ2-3 | - | TRBD1 | TRBV6-5 | TGTGCCAGCAGTTACTTGAGGACAGGACGCACAGATACGCAGTATTTT | CASSYLRTGRTDTQYF
TRBJ2-3 | - | TRBD2 | TRBV7-9 | TGTGCCAGCAGCCCAGCGTCGGGAGGACCAGATACGCAGTATTTT | CASSPASGGPDTQYF
TRBJ2-1 | few | TRBD1 | TRBV6-5 | TGTGCCAGCAGGCCGGGACAGGGAGCCAATGAGCAGTTCTTC | CASRPGQGANEQFF
TRBJ2-7 | once | - | TRBV5-4 | TGTGCCAGCAGCTCCTCACTGACAGGTACCCCGTGGGAGCAGTACTTC | CASSSSLTGTPWEQYF
TRBJ2-2 | few | - | TRBV2 | TGTGCCAGCAGTGTAGCGCAGTCGAACACCGGGGAGCTGTTTTTT | CASSVAQSNTGELFF
TRBJ2-5 | - | - | TRBV7-3 | TGTGCCAGCAGTCCACAGGGACAAGAGACCCAGTACTTC | CASSPQGQETQYF
TRBJ2-4 | once | TRBD2 | TRBV4-1 | TGCGCCAGCAGCCAAGGAGCGGGAAACCTAGCCAAAAACATTCAGTACTTC | CASSQGAGNLAKNIQYF
TRBJ2-7 | - | - | TRBV7-9 | TGTGCCAGCAGCCCAGGGTCGCCTAGCTACGAGCAGTACTTC | CASSPGSPSYEQYF
TRBJ2-1 | once | - | TRBV11-2 | TGTGCCAGCAGCTTAGATGTTAACAATGAGCAGTTCTTC | CASSLDVNNEQFF
TRBJ1-1 | - | TRBD1 | TRBV27 | TGTGCCAGCAGTTTATCCCCATGGGACAGGGCGGCCGCGAACACTGAAGCTTTCTTT | CASSLSPWDRAAANTEAFF
TRBJ1-1 | - | - | TRBV25-1 | TGTGCCAGCAGTGGGGCAGGGTCTTCTGAAGCTTTCTTT | CASSGAGSSEAFF
TRBJ2-3 | - | TRBD2 | TRBV7-2 | TGTGCCAGCAGCATCACCTACTCGGGGGGGGGAGCAGATACGCAGTATTTT | CASSITYSGGGADTQYF
TRBJ1-1 | - | TRBD1 | TRBV4-1 | TGCGCCAGCAGCCAGGACAGGGTCGGTACTGAAGCTTTCTTT | CASSQDRVGTEAFF
TRBJ1-3 | few | TRBD1 | TRBV6-6 | TGTGCCAGCAGTAGACAGGGTTTGGCTGGAAACACCATATATTTT | CASSRQGLAGNTIYF
TRBJ2-1 | - | - | TRBV12-5 | TGTGCTAGTGGCTATTCCCTCGGGCAGGGATACAATGAGCAGTTCTTC | CASGYSLGQGYNEQFF
TRBJ1-1 | - | TRBD1 | TRBV14 | TGTGCCAGCAGCCCTCGCGAACAGGGGAGAGCTTTCTTT | CASSPREQGRAFF